This TCR beta chain originates from a study of cytomegalovirus exposure and HLA in healthy donors. Whole-study context: HLA-typed donors contributed around 85 million unique TCRs, which were held in an early data release. Study results and limitations: Reportedly, cytomegalovirus status was diagnosed with high sensitivity and specificity. Several of the most significant clusters appeared linked to common viral pathogens, based on a later analysis.

60 Vbeta and 13 Jbeta primers were used in PCR. Clones were read by immunoSEQ multiplex PCR, and TCRdb kept only the in-frame ones, dropping some. The sample holds 180,000 or so clones, 82% seen once. Remarks on this clone: Its specificity is unknown.

All donors participated as healthy donors of bone marrow. The CDR3 has 16 amino acids. From germline, CDR1 is SGHKS and CDR2 YYEKEE (reference sequence). V lost 4 bases and J 2 bases, leaving 16 bases between the germline ends. This sequence originates from a man between 35 and 55 years old in good health and CMV-seronegative. The chain has TRBV5-5 and TRBJ1-5; no reliable D call. The sample consisted of PBMCs. The chain's CDR3 is CASSPIEGSGNQPQHF. CDR3 sequence (DNA): TGTGCCAGCAGCCCTATCGAGGGATCGGGCAATCAGCCCCAGCATTTT.